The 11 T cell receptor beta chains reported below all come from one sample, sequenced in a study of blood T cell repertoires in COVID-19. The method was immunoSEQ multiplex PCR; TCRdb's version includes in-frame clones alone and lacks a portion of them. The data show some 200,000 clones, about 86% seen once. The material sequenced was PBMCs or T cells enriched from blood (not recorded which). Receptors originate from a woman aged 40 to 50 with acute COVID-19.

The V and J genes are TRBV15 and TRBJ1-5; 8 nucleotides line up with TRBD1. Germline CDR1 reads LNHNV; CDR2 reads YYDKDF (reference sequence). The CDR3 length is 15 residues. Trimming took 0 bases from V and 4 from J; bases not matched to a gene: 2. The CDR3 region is CATSRDRDRNQPQHF. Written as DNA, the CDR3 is TGTGCCACCAGCAGAGACAGGGACAGGAATCAGCCCCAGCATTTT.

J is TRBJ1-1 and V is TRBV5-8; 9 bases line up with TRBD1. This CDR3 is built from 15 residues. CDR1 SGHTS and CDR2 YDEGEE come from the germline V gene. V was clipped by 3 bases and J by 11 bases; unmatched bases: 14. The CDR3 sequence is CASSSTGTGYSAAFF. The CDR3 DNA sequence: TGTGCCAGCAGCTCCACCGGGACAGGGTACTCTGCGGCTTTCTTT.

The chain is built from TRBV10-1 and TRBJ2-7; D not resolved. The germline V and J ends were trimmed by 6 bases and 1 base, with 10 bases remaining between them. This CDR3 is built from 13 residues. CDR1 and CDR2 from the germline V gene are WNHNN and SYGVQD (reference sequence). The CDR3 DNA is TGCGCCAGCAGATCGGCAGGTTCCTACGAGCAGTACTTC. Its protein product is CASRSAGSYEQYF.

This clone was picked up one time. CDR3 DNA sequence: TGTGCCAGCAGCGTAGGGACTAGCGACAATGAGCAGTTCTTC. As protein: CASSVGTSDNEQFF. This chain links TRBV7-9 with TRBJ2-1, with TRBD2 matching over 10 bases. Germline CDR1 reads SEHNR; CDR2 reads FQNEAQ (reference sequence). The CDR3 totals 14 residues. The V gene end was trimmed by 5 bases and the J gene end by 5 bases; junction bases not matched to a gene: 3.

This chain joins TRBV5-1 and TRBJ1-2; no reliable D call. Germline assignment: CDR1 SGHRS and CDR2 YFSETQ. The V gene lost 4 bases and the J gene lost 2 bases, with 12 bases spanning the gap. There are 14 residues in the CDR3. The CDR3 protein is CASSLPDGNYGYTF. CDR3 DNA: TGCGCCAGCAGCCTGCCAGACGGGAACTATGGCTACACCTTC.

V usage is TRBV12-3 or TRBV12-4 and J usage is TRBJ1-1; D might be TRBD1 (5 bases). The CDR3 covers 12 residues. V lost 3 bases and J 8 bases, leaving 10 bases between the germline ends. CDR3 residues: CASSFGTWEAFF. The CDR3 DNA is TGTGCCAGCAGTTTCGGGACTTGGGAAGCTTTCTTT.

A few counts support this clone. The CDR3 protein is CAWRVIRTGNGYTF. In DNA form, the CDR3 reads TGTGCCTGGAGAGTAATAAGGACAGGGAACGGCTACACCTTC. The chain has TRBV30 and TRBJ1-2; TRBD1 matches 8 bases. Per the germline V gene, CDR1 is GTSNPN and CDR2 is SVGIG (reference sequence). The CDR3 has 14 residues. With V trimmed by 3 bases and J by 8 bases, 11 bases remained unmatched.

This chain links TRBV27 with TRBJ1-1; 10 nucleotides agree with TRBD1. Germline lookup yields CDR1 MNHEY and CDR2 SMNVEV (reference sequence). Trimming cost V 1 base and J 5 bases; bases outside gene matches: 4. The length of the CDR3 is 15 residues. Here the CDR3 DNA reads TGTGCCAGCAGTTTATTGGGGACAGGGGATACTGAAGCTTTCTTT. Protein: CASSLLGTGDTEAFF.

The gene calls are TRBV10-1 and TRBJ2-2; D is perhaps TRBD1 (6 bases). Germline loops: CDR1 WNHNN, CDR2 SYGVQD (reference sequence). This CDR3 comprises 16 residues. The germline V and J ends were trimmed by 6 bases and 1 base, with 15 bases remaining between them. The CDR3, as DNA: TGCGCCAGCAGCTCCCTGAGGGGGAGGAACACCGGGGAGCTGTTTTTT. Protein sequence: CASSSLRGRNTGELFF.

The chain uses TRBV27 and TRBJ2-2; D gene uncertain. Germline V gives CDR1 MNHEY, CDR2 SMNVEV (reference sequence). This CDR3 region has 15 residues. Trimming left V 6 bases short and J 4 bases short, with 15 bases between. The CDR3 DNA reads TGTGCCAGCAGGGCACAGCAAATGAGCACCGGGGAGCTGTTTTTT. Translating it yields CASRAQQMSTGELFF.

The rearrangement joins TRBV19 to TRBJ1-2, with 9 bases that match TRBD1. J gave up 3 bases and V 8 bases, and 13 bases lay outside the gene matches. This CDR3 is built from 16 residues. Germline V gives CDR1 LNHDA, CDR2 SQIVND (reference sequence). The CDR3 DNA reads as TGTGCCAGTGAACCGGGACAGGGAGTAGGGTACTATGGCTACACCTTC. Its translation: CASEPGQGVGYYGYTF.